This passage covers 27 T cell receptor beta chains from one sample sequenced in a study of blood T cell repertoires in COVID-19. Profiling relied on immunoSEQ multiplex PCR, and the TCRdb table lists in-frame clones only, not all of them. The sample carries approximately 97,000 clones, approximately 80% recorded once. Sequenced input: peripheral blood. Source of these receptors: a man aged 55 to 70 with active or convalescent COVID-19.

The V and J genes are TRBV28 and TRBJ1-6; TRBD1 might be the D (5 bases). This CDR3 contains 11 residues. V lost 4 bases and J lost 14, with 9 bases in between. The germline V gene has CDR1 MDHEN and CDR2 SYDVKM. CDR3 residues: CASSSPGTLHF. The DNA for the CDR3 is TGTGCCAGCAGTTCCCCAGGGACCCTCCACTTT.

As concerns this clone: The junction does not match germline at one end; this may be a read error. The chain is built from TRBV20-1 and TRBJ1-3; D remains unclear. The CDR3 runs to 11 residues. CDR1 and CDR2 (germline): DFQATT, SNEGSKA (reference sequence). CDR3 bases: TGCAGTGCTAGTTATGGAGACACCATATATTTT. It specifies CSASYGDTIYF.

The chain joins TRBV19 to TRBJ1-2, with D unresolved. V shed 1 base and J shed 1 base, with 7 bases lying between them. The CDR3 runs 14 residues. Germline-derived CDR1 and CDR2 are LNHDA and SQIVND (reference sequence). The CDR3 protein is CASSIAGYNYGYTF. Written as DNA, the CDR3 is TGTGCCAGTAGTATAGCGGGGTATAACTATGGCTACACCTTC.

This chain connects TRBV2 to TRBJ1-4; D is unclear. V lost 6 bases and J 8 bases, leaving 10 bases between the germline ends. Germline CDR1 reads SNHLY; CDR2 reads FYNNEI. The CDR3 spans 12 residues. The CDR3 nucleotides read TGTGCCAGCAGCGGGTCGGTCGAAAAACTGTTTTTT. Translating gives CASSGSVEKLFF.

The chain has TRBV9 and TRBJ2-2; D may be TRBD2 (6 bases). From germline, CDR1 is SGDLS and CDR2 YYNGEE. The CDR3 totals 12 residues. V lost 5 bases to trimming and J lost 6 bases, with 8 bases between them. CDR3 nucleotide sequence: TGTGCCAGCAGAGGAGGGTCCGGGGAGCTGTTTTTT. Its translation: CASRGGSGELFF.

This clone was observed a handful of times. The chain uses TRBV2 and TRBJ1-2; D is possibly TRBD1 (6 bases). V was pared by 11 bases and J by 4 bases, with 14 bases between. The V gene's germline CDR1 is SNHLY and CDR2 FYNNEI. The CDR3 is made up of 12 amino acids. CDR3: CAGGAGSYGYTF. CDR3 nucleotide sequence: TGTGCCGGGGGGGCCGGGAGCTATGGCTACACCTTC.

The rearrangement joins TRBV7-9 to TRBJ2-3; D remains unclear. The germline gives CDR1 SEHNR, CDR2 FQNEAQ (reference sequence). Trimming cost V 4 bases and J 3 bases, with 8 bases left between them. The CDR3 runs to 13 residues. The CDR3 bases are TGTGCCAGCAGCTGGGCCAAAACAGATACGCAGTATTTT. Translation gives CASSWAKTDTQYF.

This clone has only one observation. V usage is TRBV30 and J usage is TRBJ1-2, with TRBD1 matching 8 bases. With 3 bases clipped from V and 8 bases from J, the junction kept 5 bases outside the gene matches. Per germline, CDR1 GTSNPN and CDR2 SVGIG (reference sequence). The CDR3 consists of 12 residues. This chain's CDR3 is CAWSGQGWGYTF. The CDR3 bases are TGTGCCTGGAGCGGACAGGGTTGGGGCTACACCTTC.

The chain uses TRBV29-1 and TRBJ1-2; D unresolved. The CDR3 is 14 residues long. The germline V gene has CDR1 SQVTM and CDR2 ANQGSEA. V was clipped by 4 bases and J by 1 base, with 13 bases between them. The CDR3 DNA follows: TGCAGCGTTGCCAAGCACGCCGTTAACTATGGCTACACCTTC. It encodes CSVAKHAVNYGYTF.

The CDR3 nucleotides read TGTGCCAGCAGACATCAGGGGTCCGGGGCCAACGTCCTGACTTTC. Translated: CASRHQGSGANVLTF. The V gene is TRBV6-5, the J gene TRBJ2-6, with D perhaps matching TRBD1 (6 bases). CDR3 size: 15 residues. V lost 6 bases and J lost 4, with 13 bases in between. CDR1 and CDR2 (germline): MNHEY, SVGAGI.

This clone was detected only a few times. This chain connects TRBV4-1 to TRBJ2-1; perhaps TRBD1 as D (7 bases). The CDR3 covers 16 residues. V was trimmed by 0 bases and J by 7 bases, leaving 16 bases between them. Germline V gene data show CDR1 as MGHRA and CDR2 as YSYEKL. The CDR3, as DNA: TGCGCCAGCAGCCAAGAAGGGCAGGGGGGCGGGAATGAGCAGTTCTTC. It codes for CASSQEGQGGGNEQFF.

The genes are TRBV3-1 (or the pseudogene TRBV3-2) and TRBJ2-1; TRBD2 aligns across 11 bases. The CDR3 covers 20 residues. The junction had 14 bases not matched to a gene; V was cut back by 4 bases and J by 0 bases. Germline-derived CDR1 and CDR2 are LGHDT and YNNKEL (reference sequence). The CDR3 region has the DNA TGTGCCAGCAGCCCGAATCTTCTAGCGGGAGGCCCTCGCTCCTACAATGAGCAGTTCTTC. Its translation is CASSPNLLAGGPRSYNEQFF.

The V gene is TRBV7-2, the J gene TRBJ2-3; the D is unclear. V was clipped by 1 base and J by 3 bases, with 11 bases between them. Germline V lookup: CDR1 SGHTA, CDR2 FQGNSA. The CDR3 consists of 15 residues. In DNA, the CDR3 is TGTGCCAGCAGCTTAGGGGCAGAGTTTACAGATACGCAGTATTTT. Encoded protein: CASSLGAEFTDTQYF. Full variable domain (rest looked up from reference TRBV7-2 and TRBJ2-3): GAGVSQSPSNKVTEKGKDVELRCDPISGHTALYWYRQSLGQGLEFLIYFQGNSAPDKSGLPSDRFSAERTGGSVSTLTIQRTQQEDSAVYLCASSLGAEFTDTQYFGPGTRLTVL.

V usage is TRBV6-5 and J usage is TRBJ1-1, with D perhaps matching TRBD1 (5 bases). The length of the CDR3 is 14 residues. Germline CDR1 and CDR2: MNHEY and SVGAGI. Trimming took off 4 bases at V and 1 base at J, with 10 bases between the two ends. The DNA for the CDR3 is TGTGCCAGCAGTTCCAAAAGGGGGAACACTGAAGCTTTCTTT. This translates into CASSSKRGNTEAFF.

This clone was seen a few times. This chain uses TRBV6-4 with TRBJ2-3; D unclear. The CDR3 totals 15 residues. CDR1 MRHNA and CDR2 SNTAGT come from the germline V gene. Trimming cost V 4 bases and J 1 base, with 12 bases left between them. The CDR3 here is CASSVPVEGTDTQYF. The CDR3 coding sequence is TGTGCCAGCAGTGTCCCGGTAGAGGGCACAGATACGCAGTATTTT.

The V call is TRBV6-1, the J call TRBJ2-3; 10 bases agree with TRBD2. Germline CDR1 MNHNS, CDR2 SASEGT. V shed 3 bases, J shed 2 bases, and the junction held 11 bases outside the gene matches. The CDR3 consists of 18 residues. The chain's CDR3 is CASSDQHVLAGVTDTQYF. DNA for the CDR3: TGTGCCAGCAGTGACCAACATGTCCTAGCGGGAGTCACAGATACGCAGTATTTT.

Regarding this clone: The same CDR3 can be traced to other DNA sequences in this sample. V gene TRBV20-1 combines with J gene TRBJ1-6; D perhaps matches TRBD1 (5 bases). The CDR3 contains 14 residues. Trimming took off 3 bases at V and 4 bases at J, with 10 bases between the two ends. Germline CDR1 is DFQATT and CDR2 is SNEGSKA (reference sequence). The CDR3 loop reads CSASGTGYNSPLHF. CDR3 sequence (DNA): TGCAGTGCTAGTGGGACGGGGTATAATTCACCCCTCCACTTT.

This clone was observed a handful of times. The DNA for the CDR3 is TGTGCCAGCAGCAACCGACTAGCGGGAGGCACCGGGGAGCTGTTTTTT. Protein: CASSNRLAGGTGELFF. The chain combines TRBV7-2 with TRBJ2-2, with 13 bases aligning to TRBD2. The V gene end was trimmed by 5 bases and the J gene end by 4 bases; junction bases not matched to a gene: 4. This CDR3 has 16 residues. Germline CDR1 reads SGHTA; CDR2 reads FQGNSA. The whole variable domain, filled in from reference TRBV7-2 and TRBJ2-2, reads GAGVSQSPSNKVTEKGKDVELRCDPISGHTALYWYRQSLGQGLEFLIYFQGNSAPDKSGLPSDRFSAERTGGSVSTLTIQRTQQEDSAVYLCASSNRLAGGTGELFFGEGSRLTVL.

The chain uses TRBV29-1 and TRBJ2-1; TRBD2 is a possible D gene (6 bases). V was cut by 4 bases and J by 12 bases, with 19 bases left in between. This CDR3 has 13 amino acids. CDR1 is SQVTM, CDR2 ANQGSEA, per germline. The CDR3 coding sequence is TGCAGCGTTGGTGGCGGAGGGGCCGATGGGCAGTTCTTC. Its protein is CSVGGGGADGQFF.

This clone was found once. The CDR3 DNA follows: TGTGCCAGCAGCCGAACCCGACAGGGGCTGGGGACTGAAGCTTTCTTT. It yields the protein CASSRTRQGLGTEAFF. J is TRBJ1-1 and V is TRBV6-6; 8 bases fit TRBD1. The CDR3 is made up of 16 amino acids. Germline CDR1 and CDR2: MNHNY and SVGAGI (reference sequence). The J segment lost 5 bases and the V segment lost 6 bases, leaving 14 bases of the junction unmatched.

This chain uses TRBV19 with TRBJ1-2, with TRBD1 matching 9 bases. Trimming at V came to 10 bases and at J to 2 bases, leaving 11 bases not matched to a gene. This CDR3 is 15 amino acids long. CDR1 and CDR2 (germline): LNHDA, SQIVND (reference sequence). CDR3 region: CATKNRGRGNYGYTF. As DNA, the CDR3 is TGTGCCACTAAGAACAGGGGGCGCGGAAACTATGGCTACACCTTC.

In its sample, this clone was seen a few times. The chain employs TRBV28 and TRBJ2-7, with 7 positions matching TRBD1. Looked up from germline, CDR1 is MDHEN and CDR2 is SYDVKM. Trimming removed 6 bases from V and 4 bases from J; junction bases left unmatched: 12. The CDR3 contains 15 residues. The CDR3 is CASRSEGTDSYEQYF. The CDR3 nucleotides are TGTGCCAGCAGATCGGAAGGGACAGATTCTTACGAGCAGTACTTC. The full variable domain, rest sourced from reference TRBV28 and TRBJ2-7, is DVKVTQSSRYLVKRTGEKVFLECVQDMDHENMFWYRQDPGLGLRLIYFSYDVKMKEKGDIPEGYSVSREKKERFSLILESASTNQTSMYLCASRSEGTDSYEQYFGPGTRLTVT.

This clone was seen just once. The rearrangement joins TRBV6-4 to TRBJ1-6; 8 bases are shared with TRBD1. The CDR3 extends over 15 amino acids. The trim removed 0 bases at V and 10 bases at J, leaving 5 bases unmatched. CDR1 and CDR2 from the germline V gene are MRHNA and SNTAGT. The CDR3 DNA reads TGTGCCAGCAGTGACTCGGTAGGGACAGGATCACCCCTCCACTTT. Its protein is CASSDSVGTGSPLHF.

This chain uses TRBV19 with TRBJ1-2, with TRBD1 matching 8 bases. CDR1 LNHDA and CDR2 SQIVND come from the germline V gene (reference sequence). After removal of 8 bases from V and 6 bases from J, the junction contained 14 bases not matched to a gene. CDR3 length: 15 amino acids. The CDR3 nucleotides read TGTGCCAGTGGGGGACAGGCCAGACGGGTCGATGGCTACACCTTC. Protein: CASGGQARRVDGYTF.

The chain combines TRBV19 with TRBJ1-5; D not resolved. The CDR3 has 15 residues. Germline CDR1 reads LNHDA; CDR2 reads SQIVND (reference sequence). V was cut by 1 base and J by 7 bases, with 14 bases left in between. The CDR3 reads CASSIGRARGQPQHF. The CDR3 nucleotides read TGTGCCAGTAGTATAGGGCGGGCGCGCGGGCAGCCCCAGCATTTT.

By sample share, this clone is medium-sized. The CDR3 spells CASSSINRGYSNQPQHF. As DNA, the CDR3 is TGTGCCAGCAGCTCCATAAATCGGGGTTATAGCAATCAGCCCCAGCATTTT. The J gene is TRBJ1-5, the V gene TRBV6-2 or TRBV6-3, with D unclear. Germline CDR1 reads MNHEY; CDR2 reads SVGEGT. This CDR3 has 17 amino acids. V was trimmed by 6 bases and J by 0 bases, leaving 18 bases between them.

V gene TRBV6-2 or TRBV6-3 combines with J gene TRBJ2-5; maybe TRBD2 (6 bases). V was cut by 2 bases and J by 2 bases, with 6 bases left in between. CDR3 length equals 13 residues. From germline, CDR1 is MNHEY and CDR2 SVGEGT. The chain's CDR3 is CASSYGGQETQYF. The CDR3 DNA reads TGTGCCAGCAGTTACGGAGGGCAAGAGACCCAGTACTTC.